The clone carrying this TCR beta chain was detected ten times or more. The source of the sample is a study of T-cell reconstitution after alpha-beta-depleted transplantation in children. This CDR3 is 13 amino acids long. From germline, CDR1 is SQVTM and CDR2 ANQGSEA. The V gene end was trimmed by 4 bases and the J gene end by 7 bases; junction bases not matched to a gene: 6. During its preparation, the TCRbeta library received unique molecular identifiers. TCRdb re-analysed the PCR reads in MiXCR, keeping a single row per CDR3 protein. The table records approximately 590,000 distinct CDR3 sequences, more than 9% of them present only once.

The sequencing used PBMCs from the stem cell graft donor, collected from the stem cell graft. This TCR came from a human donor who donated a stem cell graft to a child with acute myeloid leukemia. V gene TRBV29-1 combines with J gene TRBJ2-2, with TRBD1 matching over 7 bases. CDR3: CSVAPGGFGELFF. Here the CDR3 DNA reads TGCAGCGTTGCCCCAGGGGGTTTCGGGGAGCTGTTTTTT.